One T cell receptor (beta chain) is described in this entry. Its antigen is as yet unknown. The entirety of the isolated RNA underwent reverse transcription, so expressed TCRB transcripts were sequenced. Only in-frame clones appear in the TCRdb table, and some are missing; sequencing was by immunoSEQ multiplex PCR. The profile shows a few hundred thousand clones, approximately 13% of them singletons. This sample stems from a study of beta chain features in type 1 diabetes. This CDR3 region has 15 residues. CDR1 SEHNR and CDR2 FQNEAQ come from the germline V gene (reference sequence). V shed 4 bases and J 10 bases; nucleotides not matched to a gene: 12. Notes on the study in general: Naive, central memory and Treg TCRB repertoires appeared more alike in patients than in healthy donors. A pattern of fewer insertions and more deletions at VDJ junctions was seen in type 1 diabetes patients. TCRB CDR3 length was moderately but significantly reduced in all four CD4+ subsets of Type 1 diabetes patients. Sequencing the cDNA could make cells with high TCR expression show up more than they should. HLA effects on TCRB rearrangement stayed unresolved here.

The receptor comes from a woman aged 18-30 years with type 1 diabetes. Sequenced: naive CD4+ T cells from blood. The chain recombines TRBV7-9 with TRBJ2-1; 8 positions match TRBD2. The CDR3 DNA is TGTGCCAGCAGCTCTAGAAGAAGCGGGAGCGAAGAGCAGTTCTTC. Amino acid sequence: CASSSRRSGSEEQFF.